The clone carrying this T cell receptor beta chain occurred many times. Its specificity is unknown. The source of the sample is a study of T-cell reconstitution after alpha-beta-depleted transplantation in children. V lost 3 bases, J lost 2 bases, and 5 bases stayed unmatched. The CDR3 extends over 15 amino acids. Germline-derived CDR1 and CDR2 are DFQATT and SNEGSKA (reference sequence). Findings of the study overall: Several hundred expanded graft clones reportedly were the source of alpha-beta T cells about two months after transplant.

Unique molecular identifiers were incorporated during preparation of the TCRbeta library. TCRdb re-called the PCR reads with MiXCR, one entry per CDR3 protein. Here the sample spans about 280,000 distinct CDR3 sequences, roughly 10% being singletons. The V gene is TRBV20-1, the J gene TRBJ2-7; the match to TRBD2 covers 12 bases. The sequenced sample was peripheral blood, obtained 180 days after TCRalphabeta/CD19-depleted stem cell transplant. The origin of this receptor is a male patient aged 2-15 years who had a stem cell transplant for chronic granulomatous disease, so the T cells may come from the graft donor. The CDR3 DNA reads TGCAGTGCTAGGCGGACTAGCGGGACTCCCTACGAGCAGTACTTC. Its translation: CSARRTSGTPYEQYF.